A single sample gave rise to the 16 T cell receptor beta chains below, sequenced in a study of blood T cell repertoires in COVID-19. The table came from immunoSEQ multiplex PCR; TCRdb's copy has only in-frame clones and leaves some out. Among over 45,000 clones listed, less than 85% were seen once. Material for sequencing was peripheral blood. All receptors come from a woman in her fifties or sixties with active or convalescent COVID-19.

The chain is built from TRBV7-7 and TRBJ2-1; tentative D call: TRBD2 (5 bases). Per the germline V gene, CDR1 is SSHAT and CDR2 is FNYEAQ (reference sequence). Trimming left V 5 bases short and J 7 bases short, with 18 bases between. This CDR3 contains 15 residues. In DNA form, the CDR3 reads TGTGCCAGCAGCCCCGGAGAGGGCTTCGGGAATGAGCAGTTCTTC. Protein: CASSPGEGFGNEQFF.

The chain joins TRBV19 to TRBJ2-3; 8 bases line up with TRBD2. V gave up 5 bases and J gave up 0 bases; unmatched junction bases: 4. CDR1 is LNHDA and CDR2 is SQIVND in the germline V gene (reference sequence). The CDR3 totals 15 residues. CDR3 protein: CASSPSGSSTDTQYF. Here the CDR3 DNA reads TGTGCCAGTAGTCCCAGCGGGAGTAGCACAGATACGCAGTATTTT.

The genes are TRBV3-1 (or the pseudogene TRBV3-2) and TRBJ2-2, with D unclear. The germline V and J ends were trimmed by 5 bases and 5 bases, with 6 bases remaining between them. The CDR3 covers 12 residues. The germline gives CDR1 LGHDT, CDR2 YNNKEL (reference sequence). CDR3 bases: TGTGCCAGCAGCTATAGTACCGGGGAGCTGTTTTTT. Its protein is CASSYSTGELFF.

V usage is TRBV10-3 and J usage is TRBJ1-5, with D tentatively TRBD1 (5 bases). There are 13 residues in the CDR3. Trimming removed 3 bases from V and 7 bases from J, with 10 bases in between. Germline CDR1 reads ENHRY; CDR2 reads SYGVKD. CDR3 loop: CAISEDQGQPQHF. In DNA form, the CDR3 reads TGTGCCATCAGTGAAGATCAGGGACAGCCCCAGCATTTT.

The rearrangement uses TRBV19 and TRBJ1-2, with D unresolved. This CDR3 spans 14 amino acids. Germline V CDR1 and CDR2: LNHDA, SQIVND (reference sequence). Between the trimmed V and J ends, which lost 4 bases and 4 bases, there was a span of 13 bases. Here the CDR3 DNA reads TGTGCCAGTAGTACCCTCGATATAGCCTATGGCTACACCTTC. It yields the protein CASSTLDIAYGYTF.

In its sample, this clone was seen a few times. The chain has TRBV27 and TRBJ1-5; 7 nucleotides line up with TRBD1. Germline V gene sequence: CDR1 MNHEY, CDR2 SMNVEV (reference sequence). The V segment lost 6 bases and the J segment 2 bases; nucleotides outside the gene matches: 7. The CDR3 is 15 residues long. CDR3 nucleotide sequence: TGTGCCAGCAGCCTACAGGGGACGGGCAATCAGCCCCAGCATTTT. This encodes CASSLQGTGNQPQHF.

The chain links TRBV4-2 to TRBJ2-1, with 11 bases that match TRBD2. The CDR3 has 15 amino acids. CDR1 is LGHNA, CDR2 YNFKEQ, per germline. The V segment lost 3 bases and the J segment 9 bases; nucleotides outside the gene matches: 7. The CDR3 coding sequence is TGTGCCAGCAGCCATGGTAGCGGGAGGGCCGGTGAGCAGTTCTTC. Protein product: CASSHGSGRAGEQFF.

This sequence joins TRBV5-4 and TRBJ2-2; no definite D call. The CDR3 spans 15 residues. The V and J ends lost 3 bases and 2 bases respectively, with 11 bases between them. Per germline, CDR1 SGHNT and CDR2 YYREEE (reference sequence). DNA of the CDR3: TGTGCCAGCAGCTCCCGACTCGTAAACACCGGGGAGCTGTTTTTT. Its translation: CASSSRLVNTGELFF.

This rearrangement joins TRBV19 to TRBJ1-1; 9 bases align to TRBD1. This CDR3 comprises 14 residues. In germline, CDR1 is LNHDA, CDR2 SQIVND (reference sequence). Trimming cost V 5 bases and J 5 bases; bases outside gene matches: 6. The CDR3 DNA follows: TGTGCCAGTAGTCCCTGGACAGGGGAAACTGAAGCTTTCTTT. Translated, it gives CASSPWTGETEAFF.

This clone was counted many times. The CDR3 protein is CASSFAGLKETQYF. CDR3 DNA: TGTGCCAGCAGCTTCGCCGGGTTAAAAGAGACCCAGTACTTC. The chain employs TRBV5-5 and TRBJ2-5; D remains ambiguous. This CDR3 has 14 amino acids. Germline CDR1 reads SGHKS; CDR2 reads YYEKEE (reference sequence). The germline V and J ends were trimmed by 2 bases and 3 bases, with 11 bases remaining between them.

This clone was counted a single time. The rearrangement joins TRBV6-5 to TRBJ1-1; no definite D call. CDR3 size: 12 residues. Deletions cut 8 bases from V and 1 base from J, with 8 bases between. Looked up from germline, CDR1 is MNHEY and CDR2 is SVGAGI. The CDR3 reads CASGLTNTEAFF. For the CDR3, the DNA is TGTGCCAGCGGACTGACGAACACTGAAGCTTTCTTT.

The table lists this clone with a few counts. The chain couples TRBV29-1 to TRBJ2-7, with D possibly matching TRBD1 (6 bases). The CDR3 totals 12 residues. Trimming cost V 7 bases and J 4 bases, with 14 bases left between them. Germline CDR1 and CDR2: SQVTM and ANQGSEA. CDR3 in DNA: TGCAGCGCGTACAGGGACCCTTACGAGCAGTACTTC. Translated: CSAYRDPYEQYF.

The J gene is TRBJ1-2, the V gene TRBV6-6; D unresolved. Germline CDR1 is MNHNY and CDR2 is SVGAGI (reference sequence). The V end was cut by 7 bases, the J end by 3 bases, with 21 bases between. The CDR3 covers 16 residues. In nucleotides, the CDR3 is TGTGCCAGCATCCAATTGGGGAGCTCCGCTCACTATGGCTACACCTTC. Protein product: CASIQLGSSAHYGYTF.

The CDR3 region has the DNA TGTGCCAGCCGGGAGGGCCCTAACACCGGGGAGCTGTTTTTT. This sequence encodes CASREGPNTGELFF. The J gene is TRBJ2-2, the V gene TRBV2, with 8 nucleotides matching TRBD2. The germline V gene has CDR1 SNHLY and CDR2 FYNNEI. The CDR3 totals 14 residues. Trimming cost V 8 bases and J 2 bases; bases outside gene matches: 4.

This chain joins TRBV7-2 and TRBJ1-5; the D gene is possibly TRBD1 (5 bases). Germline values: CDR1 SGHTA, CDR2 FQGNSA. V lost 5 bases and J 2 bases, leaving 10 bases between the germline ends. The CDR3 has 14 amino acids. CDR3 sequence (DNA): TGTGCCAGCAGCCCTACAGGAGGCAATCAGCCCCAGCATTTT. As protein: CASSPTGGNQPQHF.

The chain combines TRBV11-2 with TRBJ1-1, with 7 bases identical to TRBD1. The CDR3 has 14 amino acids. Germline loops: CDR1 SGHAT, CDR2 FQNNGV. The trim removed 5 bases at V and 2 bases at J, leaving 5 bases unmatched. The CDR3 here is CASSPDRVNTEAFF. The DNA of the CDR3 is TGTGCCAGCAGCCCAGACAGGGTAAACACTGAAGCTTTCTTT.